This passage covers 3 T cell receptor beta chains from one sample sequenced in a study of response to subunit inactivated influenza vaccine. TCRdb re-derived calls from the RT-PCR reads in MiXCR, one entry per CDR3 protein. Among approximately 500,000 distinct CDR3 sequences, roughly 23% were seen once, and the ten largest hold around 2.8%. This same sample was also taken into another study, of T cells expressing NK-cell markers. That study adds: cDNA encoding TCR beta was synthesized via 5'RACE template switching incorporating UMIs.

The sequenced sample was CD4+ T cells sorted from PBMCs, obtained 12 days after vaccination. The receptors shown here come from a man aged 45-65 years who received an inactivated influenza vaccine.

The gene calls are TRBV15 and TRBJ1-1; D call uncertain. Between the trimmed V and J ends, which lost 0 bases and 4 bases, there was a span of 12 bases. Germline CDR1 LNHNV, CDR2 YYDKDF (reference sequence). The CDR3 runs 15 residues. CDR3 in amino acids: CATSRESVVATEAFF. The CDR3, as DNA: TGTGCCACCAGCAGAGAATCGGTAGTTGCCACTGAAGCTTTCTTT.

V and J are TRBV5-1 and TRBJ1-6; D remains ambiguous. The CDR3 totals 18 residues. Germline CDR1 is SGHRS and CDR2 is YFSETQ. V gave up 2 bases and J gave up 6 bases, with 21 bases separating them. The CDR3 nucleotides read TGCGCCAGCAGCTTTACACAAAGCTCCTCTGGAGGTAATTCACCCCTCCACTTT. This encodes CASSFTQSSSGGNSPLHF.

The rearrangement uses TRBV20-1 and TRBJ1-1; TRBD1 is a possible D gene (6 bases). The CDR3 is 13 amino acids. CDR1 DFQATT and CDR2 SNEGSKA come from the germline V gene (reference sequence). V was shortened by 6 bases and J by 1 base, with 12 bases between the two germline ends. The CDR3: CSAQRGWNTEAFF. CDR3 in DNA: TGCAGTGCCCAAAGGGGGTGGAACACTGAAGCTTTCTTT.